The 20 T cell receptor beta chains in this list originate from one sample, sequenced in a study of neoadjuvant anti-PD-1 for oral cavity cancer. As for time point: after neoadjuvant nivolumab, at surgical resection. Measured with immunoSEQ multiplex PCR; TCRdb has only the in-frame clones, and not every one. Of 33,000 or so clones detected, around four fifths appear once; the ten largest clones hold around 3.7%. The sequenced sample was PBMCs, obtained after nivolumab (anti-PD-1) treatment. All receptors come from a person aged 40 to 85 with oral cavity squamous cell carcinoma.

The chain is built from TRBV6-5 and TRBJ1-2, with 7 nucleotides matching TRBD1. CDR3 length: 15 residues. CDR1 is MNHEY, CDR2 SVGAGI, per germline. V trimming: 0 bases; J trimming: 3 bases; junction bases outside the gene matches: 4. The chain's CDR3 is CASSYSEGADYGYTF. The CDR3 DNA follows: TGTGCCAGCAGTTACTCGGAGGGGGCGGACTATGGCTACACCTTC.

This clone showed up just a few times. V gene TRBV9 combines with J gene TRBJ2-1; 8 nucleotides agree with TRBD1. The CDR3 runs to 16 residues. Per germline, CDR1 SGDLS and CDR2 YYNGEE. Losses at the gene ends were 4 bases for V and 0 bases for J; bases not matched to a gene: 6. The CDR3 protein is CASSSQGARSYNEQFF. CDR3 DNA sequence: TGTGCCAGCAGCTCCCAGGGGGCGCGCTCCTACAATGAGCAGTTCTTC.

The genes are TRBV9 and TRBJ2-2; a weak D match, TRBD1 (6 bases). Trimming removed 4 bases at V and 0 bases at J, with 10 bases between. This CDR3 comprises 15 residues. The germline gives CDR1 SGDLS, CDR2 YYNGEE. CDR3 nucleotide sequence: TGTGCCAGCAGCCTGCGGACAGCGAACACCGGGGAGCTGTTTTTT. Amino acids: CASSLRTANTGELFF.

The rearrangement links TRBV28 to TRBJ1-1; possibly TRBD1 for D (5 bases). The V and J ends lost 5 bases and 3 bases respectively, with 16 bases between them. The CDR3 length is 15 residues. Germline V gene data show CDR1 as MDHEN and CDR2 as SYDVKM. The CDR3 reads CASSGRESYYTEAFF. CDR3 DNA sequence: TGTGCCAGCAGTGGCAGGGAGTCATATTACACTGAAGCTTTCTTT.

The CDR3 loop reads CASSQGQTNQPQHF. The CDR3 coding sequence is TGCGCCAGCAGCCAAGGGCAGACCAATCAGCCCCAGCATTTT. The gene calls are TRBV4-3 and TRBJ1-5; D gene ambiguous. The CDR3 is made up of 14 amino acids. Trimming cost V 1 base and J 3 bases, with 7 bases left between them. Germline V gives CDR1 LGHNA, CDR2 YSLEER.

The chain carries TRBV5-6 and TRBJ2-7, with D maybe TRBD1 (6 bases). This CDR3 is built from 13 residues. Trimming left V 2 bases short and J 7 bases short, with 13 bases between. From germline, CDR1 is SGHDT and CDR2 YYEEEE. The CDR3 reads CASSFLGQKEQYF. As DNA, the CDR3 is TGTGCCAGCAGCTTCTTGGGACAAAAGGAGCAGTACTTC. Using reference TRBV5-6 and TRBJ2-7 for the parts outside the CDR3, the full variable domain is DAGVTQSPTHLIKTRGQQVTLRCSPKSGHDTVSWYQQALGQGPQFIFQYYEEEERQRGNFPDRFSGHQFPNYSSELNVNALLLGDSALYLCASSFLGQKEQYFGPGTRLTVT.

This clone was seen once. The gene calls are TRBV9 and TRBJ1-1; 9 positions agree with TRBD1. This CDR3 spans 15 amino acids. Looked up from germline, CDR1 is SGDLS and CDR2 is YYNGEE. V was pared by 3 bases and J by 5 bases, with 8 bases of the junction left unmatched. The CDR3 loop reads CASSAEDRGFTEAFF. The CDR3 DNA follows: TGTGCCAGCAGCGCAGAGGACAGGGGATTTACTGAAGCTTTCTTT.

The chain is built from TRBV7-7 and TRBJ2-1, with D uncertain. Germline V gives CDR1 SSHAT, CDR2 FNYEAQ (reference sequence). The CDR3 totals 16 residues. V was trimmed by 5 bases and J by 7 bases, leaving 21 bases between them. CDR3 coding DNA: TGTGCCAGCAGCCAAACTACGAGCTTAATATTGAATGAGCAGTTCTTC. Protein product: CASSQTTSLILNEQFF.

The chain uses TRBV27 and TRBJ2-3; maybe TRBD2 (7 bases). CDR3 length equals 15 residues. Per the germline V gene, CDR1 is MNHEY and CDR2 is SMNVEV (reference sequence). Trimming removed 5 bases at V and 2 bases at J, with 14 bases between. For the CDR3, the DNA is TGTGCCAGCAGTGACGGGGGGCACGACACAGATACGCAGTATTTT. Translated: CASSDGGHDTDTQYF.

This clone was observed a handful of times. The chain has TRBV10-3 and TRBJ1-2; D might be TRBD1 (6 bases). This CDR3 has 14 amino acids. Looked up from germline, CDR1 is ENHRY and CDR2 is SYGVKD. V lost 4 bases, J lost 8 bases, and 17 bases lay in between. The CDR3 is CAISALGGAEGYTF. CDR3 coding DNA: TGTGCCATCAGTGCTTTGGGGGGGGCAGAAGGCTACACCTTC.

The rearrangement links TRBV6-6 to TRBJ2-2; D is possibly TRBD2 (5 bases). This CDR3 has 16 residues. Germline CDR1 is MNHNY and CDR2 is SVGAGI (reference sequence). V dropped 6 bases and J dropped 4 bases, with 18 bases sitting between them. The CDR3 reads CASSPRRAEGTGELFF. The CDR3 bases are TGTGCCAGCAGCCCTCGCCGGGCCGAGGGCACCGGGGAGCTGTTTTTT.

The chain combines TRBV9 with TRBJ2-5; the D is unclear. V was clipped by 0 bases and J by 5 bases, with 11 bases between them. This CDR3 is 14 amino acids long. Germline loops: CDR1 SGDLS, CDR2 YYNGEE. DNA for the CDR3: TGTGCCAGCAGCGTAGACCCGGCGGTTGAGACCCAGTACTTC. Translating gives CASSVDPAVETQYF.

The rearrangement links TRBV5-6 to TRBJ2-1; D is ambiguous. Trimming stripped 1 base from V and 8 bases from J, with 13 bases between. The CDR3 is 14 residues long. Germline lookup yields CDR1 SGHDT and CDR2 YYEEEE. CDR3 region: CASSLFRADDEQFF. Here the CDR3 DNA reads TGTGCCAGCAGCTTGTTCCGGGCGGACGATGAGCAGTTCTTC.

This clone showed up just a few times. This sequence joins TRBV7-9 and TRBJ1-6, with D uncertain. Germline-derived CDR1 and CDR2 are SEHNR and FQNEAQ (reference sequence). The V end was cut by 0 bases, the J end by 10 bases, with 16 bases between. The CDR3 covers 16 residues. This CDR3 is CASSLATFGGPSPLHF. In DNA, the CDR3 is TGTGCCAGCAGCTTAGCAACTTTTGGTGGACCGTCACCCCTCCACTTT.

The chain combines TRBV6-6 with TRBJ2-2; 8 nucleotides line up with TRBD1. This CDR3 has 15 residues. Trimming removed 6 bases from V and 0 bases from J; junction bases left unmatched: 3. Looked up from germline, CDR1 is MNHNY and CDR2 is SVGAGI (reference sequence). CDR3 nucleotide sequence: TGTGCCAGCAGCCGACAGGGGACGAACACCGGGGAGCTGTTTTTT. Protein product: CASSRQGTNTGELFF.

The gene calls are TRBV5-6 and TRBJ1-1; D uncertain. The V and J ends lost 2 bases and 1 base respectively, with 12 bases between them. This CDR3 has 15 residues. Germline V gene data show CDR1 as SGHDT and CDR2 as YYEEEE. The CDR3 spells CASSLKKDWNTEAFF. In nucleotides, the CDR3 is TGTGCCAGCAGCTTAAAAAAGGACTGGAACACTGAAGCTTTCTTT.

This clone has only a few counts. V usage is TRBV28 and J usage is TRBJ1-2, with TRBD1 as a possible D gene (6 bases). Germline-derived CDR1 and CDR2 are MDHEN and SYDVKM. V was pared by 3 bases and J by 4 bases, with 21 bases between. The CDR3 runs 17 residues. The CDR3 sequence: CASSFLGQSITGYGYTF. CDR3 DNA sequence: TGTGCCAGCAGTTTCTTAGGACAGTCCATAACGGGCTATGGCTACACCTTC.

The chain links TRBV13 to TRBJ1-2; D possibly corresponds to TRBD1 (6 bases). Germline V lookup: CDR1 PRHDT, CDR2 FYEKMQ (reference sequence). With 3 bases removed from V and 8 bases from J, the gap between germline ends came to 10 bases. The CDR3 is made up of 12 amino acids. In nucleotides, the CDR3 is TGTGCCAGCAGCTTGCTTCAGGGGGGCTACACCTTC. It translates to CASSLLQGGYTF.

The chain employs TRBV10-1 and TRBJ2-3, with 7 bases aligning to TRBD1. This CDR3 contains 14 residues. Losses at the gene ends were 3 bases for V and 2 bases for J; bases not matched to a gene: 2. The V gene's germline CDR1 is WNHNN and CDR2 SYGVQD (reference sequence). CDR3 nucleotide sequence: TGCGCCAGCAGTGAAGGGACAGCCACAGATACGCAGTATTTT. It is translated as CASSEGTATDTQYF.

DNA of the CDR3: TGTGCCAGCAGCGTTCTCGACAATCCGAGCTATGGCTACACCTTC. Residues: CASSVLDNPSYGYTF. The chain carries TRBV9 and TRBJ1-2; D ambiguous. Germline V lookup: CDR1 SGDLS, CDR2 YYNGEE. V shed 2 bases and J shed 4 bases, with 15 bases lying between them. CDR3 size: 15 residues.